Listed below are T cell receptor beta chains from one sample, sequenced in a study of blood T cell repertoires in COVID-19. Libraries were prepared by immunoSEQ multiplex PCR; TCRdb keeps only in-frame clonotypes and omits some of them. Of approximately 240,000 clones in the sample, roughly 80% are singletons; the top ten hold 1.3%. Input material: PBMCs or T cells enriched from blood (not recorded which). The receptors were sampled from a middle-aged woman with acute COVID-19. The CDR3 runs from the conserved cysteine through the conserved F or W. D genes are given only for firm matches. Where a row states a size, it is once, few, many or the class of an expanded clone; other rows omit it.

v_gene,j_gene,d_gene,abundance,CDR3aa,CDR3nt
TRBV20-1,TRBJ1-5,NA,NA,CSASYGVAQPQHF,TGCAGTGCTAGTTACGGGGTAGCGCAGCCCCAGCATTTT
TRBV6-5,TRBJ2-7,TRBD2,NA,CASSPDAGGPDEQYF,TGTGCCAGCAGCCCAGACGCGGGAGGGCCGGATGAGCAGTACTTC
TRBV19,TRBJ1-1,NA,NA,CASSIVGAFEAFF,TGTGCCAGTAGTATAGTTGGGGCCTTTGAAGCTTTCTTT
TRBV27,TRBJ2-1,TRBD2,once,CASSPRDYSYNEQFF,TGTGCCAGCAGTCCCCGGGACTACTCCTACAATGAGCAGTTCTTC
TRBV4-1,TRBJ2-1,TRBD2,NA,CASSPRAGLAPYNEQFF,TGCGCCAGCAGCCCCAGAGCCGGACTAGCACCCTACAATGAGCAGTTCTTC
TRBV14,TRBJ2-7,NA,NA,CASSQESRVFYEQYF,TGTGCCAGCAGCCAAGAGAGCAGGGTCTTCTACGAGCAGTACTTC
TRBV4-1,TRBJ1-4,NA,NA,CASSLGRTNEKLFF,TGCGCCAGCAGCCTTGGGAGGACTAATGAAAAACTGTTTTTT
TRBV10-3,TRBJ1-1,TRBD1,NA,CAIREGNRGNTEAFF,TGTGCCATCAGAGAGGGAAACAGGGGGAACACTGAAGCTTTCTTT
TRBV4-1,TRBJ2-2,NA,NA,CASSPAGSNTGELFF,TGCGCCAGCAGCCCAGCCGGGAGTAACACCGGGGAGCTGTTTTTT
TRBV6-5,TRBJ1-1,NA,NA,CASSYSGQGGFTEAFF,TGTGCCAGCAGTTACTCCGGGCAGGGAGGGTTCACTGAAGCTTTCTTT
TRBV30,TRBJ2-5,TRBD1,NA,CALGTVQETQYF,TGTGCCCTCGGGACAGTCCAAGAGACCCAGTACTTC
TRBV6-5,TRBJ2-7,NA,NA,CASSWDNSREQYF,TGTGCCAGCAGCTGGGACAACAGCCGCGAGCAGTACTTC
TRBV20-1,TRBJ2-3,NA,NA,CSAGGGDTQYF,TGCAGTGCTGGCGGGGGCGATACGCAGTATTTT
TRBV30,TRBJ2-3,TRBD2,NA,CAWSVRASGSTDTQYF,TGTGCCTGGAGTGTACGGGCTAGCGGGAGCACAGATACGCAGTATTTT
TRBV7-9,TRBJ1-2,NA,NA,CASSLDQGPTF,TGTGCCAGCAGCTTAGACCAGGGCCCGACCTTC
TRBV5-1,TRBJ2-3,TRBD1,NA,CASSQGGTDTQYF,TGCGCCAGCAGCCAGGGGGGCACAGATACGCAGTATTTT
TRBV9,TRBJ1-2,NA,once,CASSRGEYGYTF,TGTGCCAGCAGCCGGGGAGAGTATGGCTACACCTTC
TRBV10-3,TRBJ2-1,TRBD2,NA,CAISESQLAGNNEQFF,TGTGCCATCAGTGAGTCCCAACTAGCGGGAAACAATGAGCAGTTCTTC
TRBV7-2,TRBJ2-7,NA,NA,CASSLNAAYEQYF,TGTGCCAGCAGCTTGAACGCGGCCTACGAGCAGTACTTC
TRBV20-1,TRBJ1-2,NA,NA,CSAKTGYGYTF,TGCAGTGCAAAGACAGGCTATGGCTACACCTTC
TRBV5-1,TRBJ2-5,TRBD2,NA,CASTVNSGRAEETQYF,TGCGCCAGCACCGTTAATAGCGGGAGGGCGGAAGAGACCCAGTACTTC
TRBV7-3,TRBJ1-2,TRBD1,NA,CASSTSGTDYGYTF,TGTGCCAGCAGCACCTCCGGGACAGACTATGGCTACACCTTC
TRBV7-3,TRBJ2-5,NA,NA,CASSPGAGGQETQYF,TGTGCCAGCAGCCCCGGGGCAGGGGGGCAAGAGACCCAGTACTTC
TRBV6-6,TRBJ1-2,NA,NA,CASSDPEGANYGYTF,TGTGCCAGCAGTGACCCGGAGGGTGCTAACTATGGCTACACCTTC
TRBV4-1,TRBJ1-3,NA,few,CASSLQATSGNTIYF,TGCGCCAGCAGCCTACAGGCCACCTCTGGAAACACCATATATTTT
TRBV3-1/TRBV3-2,TRBJ1-2,TRBD1,NA,CASSQFSLRSGGFLRGYTF,TGTGCCAGCAGCCAGTTCAGCCTTCGGTCAGGGGGCTTCCTGAGAGGCTACACCTTC
TRBV23-1,TRBJ2-1,TRBD2,NA,CASSQSSGSFDNEQFF,TGCGCCAGCAGTCAATCGAGCGGGAGTTTCGATAATGAGCAGTTCTTC
TRBV7-2,TRBJ2-7,NA,NA,CASSFDRDSNEYF,TGTGCCAGCAGCTTTGACCGGGACTCCAACGAGTACTTC
TRBV30,TRBJ2-7,NA,NA,CAWSVLGREQYF,TGTGCCTGGAGTGTACTAGGGCGCGAGCAGTACTTC
TRBV5-1,TRBJ1-2,TRBD1,NA,CASSLTVTGGAGGYTF,TGCGCCAGCAGCTTAACTGTTACAGGGGGCGCAGGTGGCTACACCTTC
TRBV5-6,TRBJ1-2,TRBD1,NA,CASSLETGVWGNYGYTF,TGTGCCAGCAGCTTGGAAACAGGGGTTTGGGGTAACTATGGCTACACCTTC
TRBV7-2,TRBJ1-1,TRBD1,once,CASSLTGGNTEAFF,TGTGCCAGCAGCTTAACAGGGGGGAACACTGAAGCTTTCTTT
TRBV28,TRBJ1-6,TRBD1,NA,CASSLYGDDRESSYNSPLHF,TGTGCCAGCAGTTTATACGGGGATGACAGGGAGAGCTCCTATAATTCACCCCTCCACTTT
TRBV7-9,TRBJ2-4,NA,NA,CASRSLENIQYF,TGTGCCAGCAGATCACTTGAAAACATTCAGTACTTC
TRBV14,TRBJ2-1,TRBD2,NA,CASSQGRSGIDREQFF,TGTGCCAGCAGCCAAGGAAGGAGCGGGATCGACCGCGAGCAGTTCTTC
TRBV5-1,TRBJ1-5,TRBD1,NA,CASSAAGGQPQHF,TGCGCCAGCAGCGCAGCAGGGGGCCAGCCCCAGCATTTT
TRBV6-5,TRBJ2-3,NA,once,CASSWGTLPSTDTQYF,TGTGCCAGCAGTTGGGGGACATTGCCAAGCACAGATACGCAGTATTTT
TRBV3-1/TRBV3-2,TRBJ1-2,NA,NA,CASSQDLLWVQSASGYGYTF,TGTGCCAGCAGCCAAGATCTACTTTGGGTACAGTCCGCTTCTGGCTATGGCTACACCTTC
TRBV19,TRBJ2-1,NA,NA,CASSIRRGLSSYNEQFF,TGTGCCAGTAGTATACGAAGGGGATTAAGCTCCTACAATGAGCAGTTCTTC
TRBV28,TRBJ1-2,NA,NA,CASSLSGQGWYGYTF,TGTGCCAGCAGTTTAAGTGGGCAGGGGTGGTATGGCTACACCTTC
TRBV24-1,TRBJ2-3,TRBD2,NA,CATSDPRTRSYTQYF,TGTGCCACCAGTGATCCACGGACTAGGAGCTATACGCAGTATTTT
TRBV4-3,TRBJ1-1,NA,few,CASSQDRVGTEAFF,TGCGCCAGCAGCCAAGACAGGGTGGGCACTGAAGCTTTCTTT
TRBV30,TRBJ1-1,TRBD1,NA,CAWIGGSLYTEAFF,TGTGCCTGGATAGGGGGCAGCCTCTACACTGAAGCTTTCTTT
TRBV6-1,TRBJ2-7,NA,NA,CASSEPGQLGSYEQYF,TGTGCCAGCAGTGAACCCGGACAGCTAGGGTCCTACGAGCAGTACTTC
TRBV9,TRBJ2-6,NA,NA,CASSVGPGDSGANVLTF,TGTGCCAGCAGCGTAGGCCCCGGAGATTCTGGGGCCAACGTCCTGACTTTC
TRBV6-1,TRBJ2-3,NA,NA,CASSEGRLVRQTDTQYF,TGTGCCAGCAGTGAAGGCCGACTAGTCAGGCAAACAGATACGCAGTATTTT
TRBV15,TRBJ2-5,TRBD2,NA,CATSRDSTSGRGETQYF,TGTGCCACCAGCAGAGATTCTACTAGCGGGAGAGGAGAGACCCAGTACTTC
TRBV2,TRBJ1-1,TRBD1,NA,CASRMGQGNTEAFF,TGTGCCAGCAGGATGGGACAGGGGAACACTGAAGCTTTCTTT
TRBV7-9,TRBJ1-1,TRBD1,NA,CASSLRQGNTEAFF,TGTGCCAGCAGCCTACGACAGGGGAACACTGAAGCTTTCTTT
TRBV30,TRBJ2-7,NA,NA,CAWSVGVGYEQYF,TGTGCCTGGAGTGTAGGGGTTGGCTACGAGCAGTACTTC
TRBV18,TRBJ2-3,NA,few,CASSPSRTDTQYF,TGTGCCAGCTCACCGTCTCGCACAGATACGCAGTATTTT
TRBV28,TRBJ1-4,TRBD1,NA,CAGKRQGAGEKLFF,TGTGCCGGAAAAAGACAGGGGGCAGGTGAAAAACTGTTTTTT
TRBV5-6,TRBJ1-4,NA,NA,CASSLKGANEKLFF,TGTGCCAGCAGCTTGAAGGGGGCTAATGAAAAACTGTTTTTT
TRBV7-2,TRBJ1-2,NA,NA,CASSPGAGASYGYTF,TGTGCCAGCAGCCCCGGGGCGGGGGCCAGCTATGGCTACACCTTC
TRBV11-2,TRBJ2-1,NA,NA,CASSLDLYVEQFF,TGTGCCAGCAGCTTAGATCTCTATGTGGAGCAGTTCTTC
TRBV28,TRBJ2-7,TRBD1,NA,CASSPFDRVTYEQYF,TGTGCCAGCAGTCCATTCGACAGGGTCACCTACGAGCAGTACTTC
TRBV5-6,TRBJ2-1,TRBD2,NA,CASSRRSLAGVNEQFF,TGTGCCAGCAGCCGACGGTCGTTAGCGGGGGTGAATGAGCAGTTCTTC